The rows below give T cell receptor beta chains drawn from one sample of a study of blood T cell repertoires in COVID-19. The method was immunoSEQ multiplex PCR; TCRdb's version includes in-frame clones alone and lacks a portion of them. This sample has some 290,000 clones, with 85% to 90% found just once. Sequencing was performed on peripheral blood. The receptors were gathered from a man between 18 and 29 years old with active or convalescent COVID-19. Both conserved end residues are part of each CDR3. A D gene is named only where the DNA matches it firmly. Clone size appears in some rows only: once, few, many, or a class for an expanded clone.

J gene	CDR3 length	clone size	D gene	V gene	CDR3 DNA	CDR3 protein
TRBJ1-2	13	NA	NA	TRBV6-2/TRBV6-3	TGTGCCAGCAGTTTGCGGGGGAACTATGGCTACACCTTC	CASSLRGNYGYTF
TRBJ1-2	15	NA	TRBD1	TRBV19	TGTGCCAGTAGTATTGACAGGGTGGGCAACTATGGCTACACCTTC	CASSIDRVGNYGYTF
TRBJ2-5	14	NA	TRBD1	TRBV10-2	TGCGCCAGCAGTGAGTCGGGACAGAAAGAGACCCAGTACTTC	CASSESGQKETQYF
TRBJ1-5	14	NA	NA	TRBV6-6	TGTGCCAGCCAAGTAAGGACGGGAAATCAGCCCCAGCATTTT	CASQVRTGNQPQHF
TRBJ1-4	14	NA	NA	TRBV9	TGTGCCAGCAGCGGGGAGTTCCCTAATGAAAAACTGTTTTTT	CASSGEFPNEKLFF
TRBJ1-2	14	NA	NA	TRBV6-5	TGTGCCAGCAGCCCCCCGGGAAGAAACTATGGCTACACCTTC	CASSPPGRNYGYTF
TRBJ2-3	14	NA	NA	TRBV24-1	TGTGCCACCGCGAGCAGGGTGAGAACAGATACGCAGTATTTT	CATASRVRTDTQYF
TRBJ2-7	14	NA	NA	TRBV15	TGTGCCACCAGCAGGGGGGGGCAGATCTACGAGCAGTACTTC	CATSRGGQIYEQYF
TRBJ1-2	13	NA	TRBD1	TRBV9	TGTGCCAGCAGCAGACAGGGGGCCTATGGCTACACCTTC	CASSRQGAYGYTF
TRBJ2-1	13	NA	TRBD2	TRBV19	TGTGTCTGTCGAGGCGGGGGTGGTCGTGAGCAGTTCTTC	CVCRGGGGREQFF
TRBJ2-2	16	NA	TRBD1	TRBV14	TGTGCCAGCAGCCAAGTCGGGACAGGAGCTACCGGGGAGCTGTTTTTT	CASSQVGTGATGELFF
TRBJ2-3	13	NA	NA	TRBV5-1	TGCGCCAGCGCGGCCAGGGAAGGAGATACGCAGTATTTT	CASAAREGDTQYF
TRBJ1-4	13	NA	NA	TRBV7-9	TGTGCCAGCAGCTTAGTCGGAGAGGAAAAACTGTTTTTT	CASSLVGEEKLFF
TRBJ1-2	14	NA	NA	TRBV5-4	TGTGCCAGCAGCTTGTCCCAGGGTGTCTATGGCTACACCTTC	CASSLSQGVYGYTF
TRBJ1-2	13	NA	NA	TRBV24-1	TGTGCCACCAGTGATTTGCAGACGGAGGGCTACACCTTC	CATSDLQTEGYTF
TRBJ2-7	13	NA	TRBD1	TRBV14	TGTGCCAGCAGCCTCCGGACAGGTTACGAGCAGTACTTC	CASSLRTGYEQYF
TRBJ2-2	15	NA	TRBD1	TRBV4-3	TGCGCCAGCAGCCAAGTAAGGGGGCACACCGGGGAGCTGTTTTTT	CASSQVRGHTGELFF
TRBJ1-1	14	NA	TRBD1	TRBV3-1/TRBV3-2	TGTGCCAGCAGGGGGGGACAGGGTCTCGCTGAAGCTTTCTTT	CASRGGQGLAEAFF
TRBJ2-1	17	NA	TRBD2	TRBV6-6	TGTGCCAGCAGCCGAACCGGACTAGCGGGGAATCGTGATGAGCAGTTCTTC	CASSRTGLAGNRDEQFF
TRBJ1-2	13	NA	NA	TRBV6-2/TRBV6-3	TGTGCCAGCAGCTCGGACAAGTTTTCGGGCTACACCTTC	CASSSDKFSGYTF
TRBJ1-1	15	NA	NA	TRBV7-8	TGTGCCAGCAGCCTACAGCAGGAATTGAACACTGAAGCTTTCTTT	CASSLQQELNTEAFF
TRBJ2-3	16	NA	NA	TRBV5-1	TGCGCCAGCAGCTTGGGGGTAGCGGCGTACACAGATACGCAGTATTTT	CASSLGVAAYTDTQYF
TRBJ1-2	16	NA	TRBD1	TRBV7-8	TGTGCCAGCAGCTCAGGGGGTGCCGGGGGTAACTATGGCTACACCTTC	CASSSGGAGGNYGYTF
TRBJ1-1	16	NA	TRBD1	TRBV3-1/TRBV3-2	TGTGCCAGCAGCCCCTACCTTGACAGGGGGCACACTGAAGCTTTCTTT	CASSPYLDRGHTEAFF
TRBJ1-2	15	NA	NA	TRBV9	TGTGCCAGCAGCCCCCGAGCTGGGAGCGGCTATGGCTACACCTTC	CASSPRAGSGYGYTF
TRBJ2-3	20	NA	TRBD2	TRBV3-1/TRBV3-2	TGTGCCAGCAGCCACGGGACTAGCGGGGGGGTAAATAGATTGGCAGATACGCAGTATTTT	CASSHGTSGGVNRLADTQYF
TRBJ2-5	14	NA	NA	TRBV3-1/TRBV3-2	TGTGCCAGCAGCCAATGGACAGAAGAAGAGACCCAGTACTTC	CASSQWTEEETQYF
TRBJ2-1	15	NA	TRBD2	TRBV13	TGTGCCAGCAGCCCCGGGACTAGCGTTCGTGATGAGCAGTTCTTC	CASSPGTSVRDEQFF
TRBJ1-1	13	once	NA	TRBV27	TGTGCCAGCAGTTTAAGAACCGGGACTGAGGCTTTCTTT	CASSLRTGTEAFF
TRBJ1-6	16	NA	NA	TRBV5-1	TGCGCCAGCAGCTTGGCCTTGGGGGCGGATAATTCACCCCTCCACTTT	CASSLALGADNSPLHF
TRBJ1-1	16	NA	NA	TRBV11-2	TGTGCCAGCAGCACAACGGGCCGCCTTAGGGGCACTGAAGCTTTCTTT	CASSTTGRLRGTEAFF
TRBJ1-2	12	NA	NA	TRBV6-5	TGTGCCAGCAGTTACCAGGGCGTGGGCTACACCTTC	CASSYQGVGYTF
TRBJ2-3	13	once	NA	TRBV11-3	TGTGCCAGCAGCCGCGGGTGGACAGATACGCAGTATTTT	CASSRGWTDTQYF
TRBJ1-4	15	once	TRBD1	TRBV10-3	TGTGCCATCAGTGGTGGGACAGACGGGGGTGAAAAACTGTTTTTT	CAISGGTDGGEKLFF
TRBJ2-3	16	NA	TRBD2	TRBV7-3	TGTGCCAGCAGCACCAACCCGGGACTAGCGGAGGATACGCAGTATTTT	CASSTNPGLAEDTQYF
TRBJ2-1	15	NA	NA	TRBV6-5	TGTGCCAGCAGTTACGGGGAGAAGGGCCATGTCGAGCAGTTCTTC	CASSYGEKGHVEQFF
TRBJ2-1	14	NA	TRBD2	TRBV10-3	TGTGCCATCGGGTCGGCTAGCGGGAGGGCCAAGCAGTTCTTC	CAIGSASGRAKQFF
TRBJ1-6	16	NA	NA	TRBV11-1	TGTGCCAGCAGCTTGAGTGTTGGTTCCTATAATTCACCCCTCCACTTT	CASSLSVGSYNSPLHF
TRBJ1-3	12	NA	NA	TRBV6-5	TGTGCCAGCCTGGGTTCGAGGAACACCATATATTTT	CASLGSRNTIYF
TRBJ2-7	13	NA	NA	TRBV18	TGTGCCAGCTCACCAGCGCCCAACTACGAGCAGTACTTC	CASSPAPNYEQYF
TRBJ2-7	14	NA	NA	TRBV24-1	TGTGCCACCAGTGATTCCGACAGAGCCTACGAGCAGTACTTC	CATSDSDRAYEQYF
TRBJ2-7	14	NA	NA	TRBV7-4	TGTGCCAGCAGCTCCCGGGACCCACGGAGGGGGCAGTACTTC	CASSSRDPRRGQYF
TRBJ2-5	14	NA	NA	TRBV29-1	TGCAGCGCCCCGTTAACAGGGTCGGGGGAGACCCAGTACTTC	CSAPLTGSGETQYF
TRBJ2-6	14	many	NA	TRBV5-1	TGCGCCAGCAGCTTGCAGTCTGGGGCCAACGTCCTGACTTTC	CASSLQSGANVLTF
TRBJ2-2	13	NA	TRBD1	TRBV2	TGTGCCAGCAAGGAGGACAGGTCCGGGGAGCTGTTTTTT	CASKEDRSGELFF
TRBJ2-3	17	NA	TRBD2	TRBV9	TGTGCCAGCACACCTAGCGGGGGGGCCTTAAGTTCAGATACGCAGTATTTT	CASTPSGGALSSDTQYF
TRBJ1-5	14	NA	TRBD1	TRBV3-1/TRBV3-2	TGTGCCAGCAGCCAAGGGGACAGTTATCAGCCCCAGCATTTT	CASSQGDSYQPQHF
TRBJ2-7	15	NA	TRBD2	TRBV6-5	TGTGCCAGCAGTTGGACTAGCGAGCCGCTTAATGAGCAGTACTTC	CASSWTSEPLNEQYF
TRBJ2-7	15	few	TRBD1	TRBV3-1/TRBV3-2	TGTGCCAGCAGCCAATTAGGGGACAGGCATCTCGAGCAGTACTTC	CASSQLGDRHLEQYF
TRBJ1-1	14	NA	TRBD1	TRBV5-1	TGCGCCAGCAGCTCGGGGACAGGGGACACTGAAGCTTTCTTT	CASSSGTGDTEAFF
TRBJ2-3	13	NA	TRBD1	TRBV2	TGTGCCAGCAGCCGACAGGGGACAGATACGCAGTATTTT	CASSRQGTDTQYF
TRBJ2-1	17	NA	NA	TRBV30	TGTGCCTGGAGTATATCTCTTAGTCGGGACTCCTACAATGAGCAGTTCTTC	CAWSISLSRDSYNEQFF
TRBJ1-2	12	few	NA	TRBV29-1	TGCAGCGTTGAATGGGGAGTTTACGGCTACACCTTC	CSVEWGVYGYTF
TRBJ2-2	15	NA	NA	TRBV4-1	TGCGCCAGCAGCCTCCGCCGGGACACAACCGGGGAGCTGTTTTTT	CASSLRRDTTGELFF
TRBJ2-1	10	NA	TRBD2	TRBV30	TGTGCCTGGACTAGCGGGGGCACGATCTTC	CAWTSGGTIF
TRBJ2-5	13	NA	NA	TRBV6-1	TGTGCCAGCAGTGAATGGGGGGAAGAGACCCAGTACTTC	CASSEWGEETQYF
TRBJ2-1	13	NA	NA	TRBV4-2	TGTGCCAGCAGCTCAGGGATAGGAGATGAGCAGTTCTTC	CASSSGIGDEQFF
TRBJ2-1	19	once	TRBD2	TRBV7-8	TGTGCCAGCAGCTTATTTCAGGATTGGGCTAGCGGGAGATCGATTGAGCAGTTCTTC	CASSLFQDWASGRSIEQFF
TRBJ1-1	14	NA	NA	TRBV6-4	TGTGCCAGCAGAAAATCAGGGGTGAACACTGAAGCTTTCTTT	CASRKSGVNTEAFF
TRBJ1-4	18	NA	TRBD1	TRBV7-3	TGTGCCAGCAGCTTAAACAGGGGTCGCGGCAAGGCTAATGAAAAACTGTTTTTT	CASSLNRGRGKANEKLFF